Listed here are 29 T cell receptor beta chains from one sample, sequenced in a study of T cell changes during pregnancy in multiple sclerosis. Method: immunoSEQ multiplex PCR; TCRdb's copy keeps in-frame clones and lacks some. The sample has around 66,000 clones, around 92% seen once; the top ten hold 2.2%. The specimen comprised peripheral blood, sampled in the third trimester of pregnancy. The receptors were sampled from a female donor in good health, enrolled as a control in a pregnancy study.

V usage is TRBV2 and J usage is TRBJ2-5, with TRBD2 identical over 12 bases. CDR1 and CDR2 from the germline V gene are SNHLY and FYNNEI. This CDR3 has 19 amino acids. With 6 bases clipped from V and 3 bases from J, the junction kept 17 bases outside the gene matches. The CDR3 reads CASRVPSGGAGGEKETQYF. CDR3 in DNA: TGTGCCAGCAGGGTCCCTAGCGGGGGGGCGGGAGGAGAGAAAGAGACCCAGTACTTC.

The chain recombines TRBV5-6 with TRBJ1-3; 7 nucleotides agree with TRBD1. CDR1 is SGHDT and CDR2 is YYEEEE in the germline V gene. With 2 bases clipped from V and 0 bases from J, the junction kept 8 bases outside the gene matches. This CDR3 has 17 amino acids. The chain's CDR3 is CASSFSRDRSSGNTIYF. As DNA, the CDR3 is TGTGCCAGCAGCTTTAGTAGGGACAGATCCTCTGGAAACACCATATATTTT.

The rearrangement joins TRBV5-1 to TRBJ1-2; D is perhaps TRBD1 (6 bases). Trimming removed 0 bases at V and 0 bases at J, with 9 bases between. The germline V gene encodes CDR1 SGHRS and CDR2 YFSETQ. The CDR3 sequence is 15 residues long. The DNA of the CDR3 is TGCGCCAGCAGCTTGGGACAGGAGTCTAACTATGGCTACACCTTC. It encodes CASSLGQESNYGYTF.

V is TRBV27 and J is TRBJ2-1, with 10 bases lining up with TRBD2. Germline CDR1 is MNHEY and CDR2 is SMNVEV (reference sequence). J lost 5 bases, V lost 0 bases, and 16 bases had no gene match. The length of the CDR3 is 20 residues. The CDR3 is CASSLSGGVLTSGHHNEQFF. The DNA for the CDR3 is TGTGCCAGCAGTTTATCGGGTGGAGTTTTGACTAGCGGGCATCACAATGAGCAGTTCTTC.

The rearrangement joins TRBV30 to TRBJ2-7; TRBD2 is a possible D gene (7 bases). Trimming took 3 bases from V and 0 from J, leaving 12 bases between them. The length of the CDR3 is 14 residues. Germline lookup yields CDR1 GTSNPN and CDR2 SVGIG (reference sequence). DNA for the CDR3: TGTGCCTGGAGGGGAGGGACACTCTCCTACGAGCAGTACTTC. It translates to CAWRGGTLSYEQYF.

The V call is TRBV27, the J call TRBJ1-3; 8 nucleotides agree with TRBD1. The CDR3 has 15 residues. In germline, CDR1 is MNHEY, CDR2 SMNVEV (reference sequence). The J segment lost 0 bases and the V segment lost 6 bases, leaving 4 bases of the junction unmatched. The DNA of the CDR3 is TGTGCCAGCAGCAGGACAGGGAACTCTGGAAACACCATATATTTT. Translation gives CASSRTGNSGNTIYF.

The chain couples TRBV4-1 to TRBJ2-2; 9 nucleotides line up with TRBD2. This CDR3 region has 17 residues. Trimming removed 3 bases from V and 0 bases from J; junction bases left unmatched: 5. CDR1 and CDR2 (germline): MGHRA, YSYEKL. The CDR3 DNA sequence: TGCGCCAGCAGCCATATAGCGGGAGCTACGAACACCGGGGAGCTGTTTTTT. Its protein product is CASSHIAGATNTGELFF.

The chain combines TRBV5-1 with TRBJ2-1; 12 nucleotides match TRBD2. Germline trimming cut 2 bases from V and 6 bases from J; bases unmatched to any gene: 6. This CDR3 region has 16 residues. Germline CDR1 and CDR2: SGHRS and YFSETQ. CDR3 amino acids: CASSFVLAGGGNEQFF. The CDR3 DNA reads as TGCGCCAGCAGCTTCGTACTAGCGGGAGGCGGCAATGAGCAGTTCTTC.

The V call is TRBV7-8, the J call TRBJ1-1, with 10 nucleotides matching TRBD1. Germline V CDR1 and CDR2: SGHVS, FQNEAQ. This CDR3 is 15 amino acids long. Trimming cost V 4 bases and J 1 base; bases outside gene matches: 3. The CDR3 nucleotides are TGTGCCAGCAGCTGGGACAGGGGTGGGAACACTGAAGCTTTCTTT. It encodes CASSWDRGGNTEAFF.

The CDR3 DNA is TGTGCCAGCAGCGATGAGGGAACCGCCTACGAGCAGTACTTC. Protein sequence: CASSDEGTAYEQYF. V and J are TRBV5-4 and TRBJ2-7, with a possible D match to TRBD2 (5 bases). The CDR3 covers 14 residues. V gave up 4 bases and J gave up 2 bases, with 13 bases separating them. Germline CDR1 SGHNT, CDR2 YYREEE (reference sequence). The whole variable domain, remainder taken from reference TRBV5-4 and TRBJ2-7, is ETGVTQSPTHLIKTRGQQVTLRCSSQSGHNTVSWYQQALGQGPQFIFQYYREEENGRGNFPPRFSGLQFPNYSSELNVNALELDDSALYLCASSDEGTAYEQYFGPGTRLTVT.

The rearrangement joins TRBV5-1 to TRBJ2-1; 10 nucleotides line up with TRBD2. The CDR3 contains 14 residues. The germline V gene has CDR1 SGHRS and CDR2 YFSETQ. The J segment lost 5 bases and the V segment lost 2 bases, leaving 1 base of the junction unmatched. CDR3 residues: CASSLSGGDNEQFF. CDR3 in DNA: TGCGCCAGCAGCTTAAGCGGGGGGGACAATGAGCAGTTCTTC.

The J gene is TRBJ2-5, the V gene TRBV6-5; D might be TRBD1 (5 bases). The germline CDR1 and CDR2 sequences are MNHEY and SVGAGI. V was trimmed by 5 bases and J by 1 base, leaving 14 bases between them. This CDR3 has 15 amino acids. This CDR3 reads CASSPLQGIQETQYF. The CDR3 nucleotides are TGTGCCAGCAGTCCTCTCCAGGGAATCCAAGAGACCCAGTACTTC.

This clone came up a few times. The CDR3 DNA follows: TGTGCCAGCAGCTTAGGCGGGGCTGAACATTTAGAGACCCAGTACTTC. It specifies CASSLGGAEHLETQYF. The V gene is TRBV7-8, the J gene TRBJ2-5; weak D call: TRBD2 (6 bases). The CDR3 is 16 residues long. V was trimmed by 1 base and J by 4 bases, leaving 16 bases between them. CDR1 is SGHVS and CDR2 is FQNEAQ in the germline V gene. Drawing the rest from reference TRBV7-8 and TRBJ2-5, the complete variable domain is GAGVSQSPRYKVAKRGQDVALRCDPISGHVSLFWYQQALGQGPEFLTYFQNEAQLDKSGLPSDRFFAERPEGSVSTLKIQRTQQEDSAVYLCASSLGGAEHLETQYFGPGTRLLVL.

The gene calls are TRBV5-1 and TRBJ2-3; no clear D gene. CDR3 length: 12 amino acids. Trimming shortened V by 4 bases and J by 2 bases, and 5 bases separated the two germline ends. CDR1 is SGHRS and CDR2 is YFSETQ in the germline V gene. This chain's CDR3 is CASSPFTDTQYF. CDR3 nucleotides: TGCGCCAGCAGCCCCTTCACAGATACGCAGTATTTT.

This clone was counted once. The V gene is TRBV25-1, the J gene TRBJ1-1; no clear D. Germline CDR1 and CDR2: MGHDK and SYGVNS. The CDR3 loop spans 15 amino acids. Trimming stripped 3 bases from V and 7 bases from J, with 18 bases between. The CDR3 sequence is CASSDLAGPTLEAFF. DNA for the CDR3: TGTGCCAGCAGTGATCTAGCCGGGCCGACTCTTGAAGCTTTCTTT. Full variable domain (rest looked up from reference TRBV25-1 and TRBJ1-1): EADIYQTPRYLVIGTGKKITLECSQTMGHDKMYWYQQDPGMELHLIHYSYGVNSTEKGDLSSESTVSRIRTEHFPLTLESARPSHTSQYLCASSDLAGPTLEAFFGQGTRLTVV.

The rearrangement links TRBV21-1 to TRBJ1-2; the listed D gene, TRBD1, was not tested against the DNA. TRBV21-1 is labeled a pseudogene. This CDR3 has 16 residues. The CDR3 reads CASSSPVGDRPRGYTF. CDR3 sequence (DNA): TGTGCCAGCAGCAGCCCGGTGGGGGACAGGCCGCGTGGCTACACCTTC.

CDR3 coding DNA: TGTGCCAGCAGCTTCAGCGGGGGCCAAGAGACCCAGTACTTC. Protein sequence: CASSFSGGQETQYF. The chain has TRBV5-6 and TRBJ2-5; TRBD2 matches at 8 bases. J was trimmed by 1 base and V by 2 bases; bases with no gene match: 1. Germline CDR1 and CDR2: SGHDT and YYEEEE. The CDR3 is made up of 14 amino acids.

The chain couples TRBV27 to TRBJ2-7; TRBD2 agrees at 12 bases. V was clipped by 4 bases and J by 4 bases; unmatched bases: 8. The CDR3 consists of 16 residues. Germline-derived CDR1 and CDR2 are MNHEY and SMNVEV (reference sequence). DNA of the CDR3: TGTGCCAGCAGTTCCACGGGACTAGCGGGTTTATACGAGCAGTACTTC. The encoded protein is CASSSTGLAGLYEQYF.

The rearrangement links TRBV7-9 to TRBJ2-1, with a tentative D call TRBD2 (5 bases). The CDR3 runs to 14 residues. The ends were cut back, 2 bases at V and 7 bases at J, with 12 bases in the middle. CDR1 is SEHNR, CDR2 FQNEAQ, per germline (reference sequence). Here the CDR3 DNA reads TGTGCCAGCAGCTTACAGGACGGCGGGAATGAGCAGTTCTTC. Amino acids: CASSLQDGGNEQFF.

The chain carries TRBV14 and TRBJ2-1; TRBD2 matches 8 bases. Per the germline V gene, CDR1 is SGHDN and CDR2 is FVKESK. V was pared by 0 bases and J by 4 bases, with 5 bases of the junction left unmatched. The CDR3 runs 16 residues. The CDR3 sequence: CASSQDRTSKYNEQFF. The CDR3 bases are TGTGCCAGCAGCCAAGATCGGACTAGCAAATACAATGAGCAGTTCTTC. Combining the CDR3 with reference TRBV14 and TRBJ2-1 gives the whole variable domain EAGVTQFPSHSVIEKGQTVTLRCDPISGHDNLYWYRRVMGKEIKFLLHFVKESKQDESGMPNNRFLAERTGGTYSTLKVQPAELEDSGVYFCASSQDRTSKYNEQFFGPGTRLTVL.

The chain links TRBV6-5 to TRBJ2-1; 11 bases fit TRBD2. CDR1 and CDR2 (germline): MNHEY, SVGAGI. V dropped 5 bases and J dropped 4; count of bases not matched to a gene: 4. This CDR3 is built from 15 residues. CDR3 sequence: CASSPGLAEYNEQFF. The CDR3, as DNA: TGTGCCAGCAGTCCGGGACTAGCGGAATACAATGAGCAGTTCTTC.

J is TRBJ2-1 and V is TRBV6-4; 9 bases align to TRBD2. Per the germline V gene, CDR1 is MRHNA and CDR2 is SNTAGT. This CDR3 region has 15 residues. Trimming took 0 bases from V and 3 from J; bases not matched to a gene: 0. The DNA of the CDR3 is TGTGCCAGCAGTGACTCAGCGGGGGGCTACAATGAGCAGTTCTTC. Its protein product is CASSDSAGGYNEQFF.

The rearrangement joins TRBV7-9 to TRBJ2-7, with D hard to call. V was clipped by 3 bases and J by 0 bases, with 3 bases between them. The CDR3 covers 12 residues. Germline CDR1 reads SEHNR; CDR2 reads FQNEAQ (reference sequence). The CDR3 sequence is CASSFSSYEQYF. The CDR3, as DNA: TGTGCCAGCAGCTTCAGCTCCTACGAGCAGTACTTC.

V usage is TRBV5-1 and J usage is TRBJ2-3; 10 nucleotides match TRBD2. This CDR3 has 16 amino acids. J lost 1 base, V lost 0 bases, and 2 bases had no gene match. The germline gives CDR1 SGHRS, CDR2 YFSETQ. The CDR3 loop is CASSLDGLAGTDTQYF. The DNA of the CDR3 is TGCGCCAGCAGCTTGGACGGACTAGCGGGCACAGATACGCAGTATTTT.

This rearrangement joins TRBV6-1 to TRBJ1-2; 7 bases are shared with TRBD1. Trimming cost V 6 bases and J 3 bases; bases outside gene matches: 7. The CDR3 extends over 14 amino acids. CDR1 and CDR2 (germline): MNHNS, SASEGT. The CDR3 DNA is TGTGCCAGCAGAAGACAGGGTCAAGACTATGGCTACACCTTC. Translated, it gives CASRRQGQDYGYTF.

The rearrangement joins TRBV5-8 to TRBJ1-6, with 8 bases fitting TRBD1. CDR1 is SGHTS, CDR2 YDEGEE, per germline. The CDR3 contains 18 residues. J lost 10 bases, V lost 0 bases, and 15 bases had no gene match. This CDR3 is CASSLVVGRDRTVSPLHF. The DNA for the CDR3 is TGTGCCAGCAGCTTGGTGGTAGGGAGGGACAGGACGGTGTCACCCCTCCACTTT.

The chain recombines TRBV27 with TRBJ1-5; D might be TRBD1 (6 bases). Between the trimmed V and J ends, which lost 2 bases and 5 bases, there was a span of 10 bases. Germline V gene data show CDR1 as MNHEY and CDR2 as SMNVEV (reference sequence). CDR3 size: 14 residues. The DNA of the CDR3 is TGTGCCAGCAGTTTAATCAGGGGCGATCAGCCCCAGCATTTT. Its protein product is CASSLIRGDQPQHF.

This chain uses TRBV18 with TRBJ1-3, with D perhaps TRBD1 (5 bases). This CDR3 is 14 amino acids long. Germline V gene data show CDR1 as KGHSH and CDR2 as LQKENI. V was trimmed by 6 bases and J by 0 bases, leaving 9 bases between them. CDR3 amino acids: CASSRDSSGNTIYF. The DNA for the CDR3 is TGTGCCAGCTCCAGGGATTCCTCTGGAAACACCATATATTTT.

This clone has just one count. J is TRBJ2-7 and V is TRBV27, with 7 nucleotides matching TRBD1. There are 14 residues in the CDR3. The germline V gene encodes CDR1 MNHEY and CDR2 SMNVEV (reference sequence). V gave up 2 bases and J gave up 2 bases; unmatched junction bases: 3. Here the CDR3 reads CASSLGDSTYEQYF. In DNA form, the CDR3 reads TGTGCCAGCAGTTTAGGGGACAGCACCTACGAGCAGTACTTC.